This entry lists 27 T cell receptor beta chains sequenced from one sample in a study of identical twins. TCRdb passed the 5' RACE reads through MiXCR, listing each CDR3 protein once. The table shows roughly 290,000 distinct CDR3 sequences, with less than 9.5% occurring only once. These data were likewise used in another study, on yellow fever vaccine responses in identical twins.

Input material: CD8+ T cells sorted from blood. The receptors originated from a woman between 18 and 29 years old in good health.

This clonotype was detected a few times. V is TRBV7-2 and J is TRBJ2-2; tentatively, D is TRBD2 (6 bases). Trimming stripped 4 bases from V and 0 bases from J, with 12 bases between. This CDR3 has 16 amino acids. The germline V gene has CDR1 SGHTA and CDR2 FQGNSA. In DNA form, the CDR3 reads TGTGCCAGCAGCTCCCGGGACTGGCCGAACACCGGGGAGCTGTTTTTT. It yields the protein CASSSRDWPNTGELFF.

There are a few counts of this clonotype. V usage is TRBV10-3 and J usage is TRBJ2-7; 9 bases are shared with TRBD1. The CDR3 length is 15 residues. V was pared by 3 bases and J by 7 bases, with 10 bases of the junction left unmatched. CDR1 and CDR2 from the germline V gene are ENHRY and SYGVKD. The CDR3 reads CAISEEGQGSWEQYF. CDR3 DNA: TGTGCCATCAGTGAAGAGGGACAGGGCTCGTGGGAGCAGTACTTC.

Note on this clonotype: With a much larger clone just one base away, this may be a read error. The CDR3 does not close with the conserved phenylalanine or tryptophan, likely indicating a read error. The rearrangement joins TRBV6-2 or TRBV6-3 to TRBJ2-3, with D perhaps matching TRBD2 (6 bases). Trimming cost V 2 bases and J 6 bases, with 9 bases left between them. The CDR3 sequence is 13 residues long. From germline, CDR1 is MNHEY and CDR2 SVGEGT. CDR3 sequence (DNA): TGTGCCAGCAGTTACCCCGCGGGGGATACGCAGTATATT. It encodes CASSYPAGDTQYI.

This clonotype has a handful of counts. The CDR3 region is CASSDRGGYGANVLTF. CDR3 in DNA: TGTGCCAGCAGTGACAGGGGAGGGTATGGGGCCAACGTCCTGACTTTC. The V gene is TRBV25-1, the J gene TRBJ2-6; tentative D call: TRBD2 (7 bases). The CDR3 totals 16 residues. Trimming shortened V by 3 bases and J by 3 bases, and 12 bases separated the two germline ends. Germline V CDR1 and CDR2: MGHDK, SYGVNS.

This chain joins TRBV3-1 and TRBJ2-2; 9 nucleotides align to TRBD2. The CDR3 has 17 residues. V shed 0 bases and J 4 bases; nucleotides not matched to a gene: 6. From germline, CDR1 is LGHDT and CDR2 YNNKEL (reference sequence). DNA of the CDR3: TGTGCCAGCAGCCAAGATCTGGCGGGAGGGCCCACCGGGGAGCTGTTTTTT. Translation gives CASSQDLAGGPTGELFF. Complete variable domain (other parts from reference TRBV3-1 and TRBJ2-2): DTAVSQTPKYLVTQMGNDKSIKCEQNLGHDTMYWYKQDSKKFLKIMFSYNNKELIINETVPNRFSPKSPDKAHLNLHINSLELGDSAVYFCASSQDLAGGPTGELFFGEGSRLTVL.

The rearrangement links TRBV7-9 to TRBJ1-1; D ambiguous. V shed 4 bases and J shed 7 bases, with 16 bases lying between them. The germline CDR1 and CDR2 sequences are SEHNR and FQNEAQ (reference sequence). The CDR3 contains 14 residues. CDR3 in DNA: TGTGCCAGCAGCTCGCTGGACGAGGTTATTGAAGCTTTCTTT. Its protein is CASSSLDEVIEAFF.

This clonotype was counted at least ten times. The CDR3 sequence is CSARKGQAFRAQYF. In DNA form, the CDR3 reads TGCAGTGCTCGAAAGGGACAGGCGTTTCGTGCCCAGTACTTC. This rearrangement joins TRBV20-1 to TRBJ2-5; TRBD1 aligns across 8 bases. Germline V CDR1 and CDR2: DFQATT, SNEGSKA (reference sequence). The CDR3 is 14 amino acids. The J segment lost 9 bases and the V segment lost 5 bases, leaving 14 bases of the junction unmatched.

The J gene is TRBJ2-1, the V gene TRBV11-1; the match to TRBD2 covers 10 bases. With V trimmed by 5 bases and J by 3 bases, 13 bases remained unmatched. This CDR3 is built from 18 residues. The germline gives CDR1 SGHAT, CDR2 FQDESV (reference sequence). The CDR3 protein is CASSPSLTSGRFYNEQFF. The CDR3 DNA is TGTGCCAGCAGCCCTTCCCTGACTAGCGGGCGATTCTACAATGAGCAGTTCTTC. The whole variable domain, filled in from reference TRBV11-1 and TRBJ2-1, reads EAEVAQSPRYKITEKSQAVAFWCDPISGHATLYWYRQILGQGPELLVQFQDESVVDDSQLPKDRFSAERLKGVDSTLKIQPAELGDSAMYLCASSPSLTSGRFYNEQFFGPGTRLTVL.

This clonotype was counted ten times or more. This chain connects TRBV3-1 to TRBJ2-1; D remains unclear. From germline, CDR1 is LGHDT and CDR2 YNNKEL (reference sequence). This CDR3 has 15 residues. Trimming removed 0 bases from V and 5 bases from J, with 11 bases in between. CDR3 amino acids: CASSQDSGLNNEQFF. In DNA, the CDR3 is TGTGCCAGCAGCCAAGATTCCGGGCTGAACAATGAGCAGTTCTTC.

This clonotype was observed many times. The CDR3 region has the DNA TGCGCCAGCAGCCATAACCGGGAGGGGCCAGATACGCAGTATTTT. It yields the protein CASSHNREGPDTQYF. This chain joins TRBV4-3 and TRBJ2-3; 8 bases align to TRBD2. CDR3 length equals 15 residues. V gave up 3 bases and J gave up 4 bases; unmatched junction bases: 6. Germline V gene lookup returns CDR1 LGHNA and CDR2 YSLEER.

The chain couples TRBV19 to TRBJ2-4, with D unclear. This CDR3 comprises 16 residues. Germline V gene data show CDR1 as LNHDA and CDR2 as SQIVND (reference sequence). V was shortened by 3 bases and J by 1 base, with 13 bases between the two germline ends. CDR3 residues: CASSIPPKMAKNIQYF. The DNA for the CDR3 is TGTGCCAGTAGTATTCCGCCAAAGATGGCCAAAAACATTCAGTACTTC.

This clonotype showed up just a few times. The rearrangement uses TRBV9 and TRBJ1-1; 8 nucleotides match TRBD1. Germline values: CDR1 SGDLS, CDR2 YYNGEE. CDR3 length equals 14 residues. Germline trimming cut 3 bases from V and 2 bases from J; bases unmatched to any gene: 3. CDR3: CASSATGENTEAFF. Here the CDR3 DNA reads TGTGCCAGCAGCGCGACAGGGGAAAACACTGAAGCTTTCTTT.

V is TRBV4-3 and J is TRBJ2-1; 10 bases agree with TRBD2. The V and J ends lost 1 base and 3 bases, in that order; junction bases with no gene match: 6. There are 17 residues in the CDR3. Germline values: CDR1 LGHNA, CDR2 YSLEER. The CDR3 DNA reads TGCGCCAGCAGCCAAGGTCCTAGCGGGAGAGGCTACAATGAGCAGTTCTTC. Translating it yields CASSQGPSGRGYNEQFF.

As to this clonotype: The CDR3 end shows no conserved phenylalanine or tryptophan, and so a read error is likely. This CDR3 reads CSVCLAGGLLNIQYL. For the CDR3, the DNA is TGCAGCGTTTGCCTAGCGGGGGGGCTGCTAAACATTCAGTACCTC. The J gene is TRBJ2-4, the V gene TRBV29-1; 12 bases match TRBD2. This CDR3 spans 15 amino acids. V trimming: 5 bases; J trimming: 6 bases; junction bases outside the gene matches: 8. Germline CDR1 is SQVTM and CDR2 is ANQGSEA.

The rearrangement links TRBV28 to TRBJ1-5; D gene unclear. CDR3 length: 14 amino acids. V was clipped by 6 bases and J by 0 bases, with 9 bases between them. Per the germline V gene, CDR1 is MDHEN and CDR2 is SYDVKM. This CDR3 reads CASSLGSSNQPQHF. The CDR3, as DNA: TGTGCCAGCAGCCTCGGGAGTAGCAATCAGCCCCAGCATTTT.

This clonotype appeared many times. The V gene is TRBV4-1, the J gene TRBJ2-7; D not resolved. This CDR3 spans 15 amino acids. V was trimmed by 0 bases and J by 2 bases, leaving 11 bases between them. Germline loops: CDR1 MGHRA, CDR2 YSYEKL. CDR3 residues: CASSQELRTTYEQYF. CDR3 DNA sequence: TGCGCCAGCAGCCAAGAGTTACGTACAACCTACGAGCAGTACTTC.

This clonotype was counted many times. The chain carries TRBV15 and TRBJ2-2; no clear D gene. CDR1 and CDR2 (germline): LNHNV, YYDKDF (reference sequence). V lost 1 base and J lost 3, with 6 bases in between. The CDR3 runs 14 residues. DNA of the CDR3: TGTGCCACCAGCAGAGGATCGGACACCGGGGAGCTGTTTTTT. Protein sequence: CATSRGSDTGELFF.

CDR3 in amino acids: CASSSWTSGEISSYNEQFF. The CDR3, as DNA: TGTGCCAGCAGCTCCTGGACTAGCGGGGAAATAAGCTCCTACAATGAGCAGTTCTTC. The chain has TRBV11-2 and TRBJ2-1; 12 bases align to TRBD2. Looked up from germline, CDR1 is SGHAT and CDR2 is FQNNGV. CDR3 length: 19 residues. The V gene end was trimmed by 4 bases and the J gene end by 0 bases; junction bases not matched to a gene: 10.

V and J are TRBV27 and TRBJ2-1, with D perhaps TRBD1 (6 bases). Germline loops: CDR1 MNHEY, CDR2 SMNVEV (reference sequence). The CDR3 covers 12 residues. V was cut by 5 bases and J by 9 bases, with 11 bases left in between. DNA of the CDR3: TGTGCCAGCAGTCCTACAGGGATTGAGCAGTTCTTC. It codes for CASSPTGIEQFF.

The rearrangement joins TRBV28 to TRBJ1-1; D is unresolved. V was pared by 3 bases and J by 2 bases, with 10 bases between. The length of the CDR3 is 14 residues. Germline assignment: CDR1 MDHEN and CDR2 SYDVKM. CDR3 nucleotides: TGTGCCAGCAGTTTGTCGGCAGGCAACACTGAAGCTTTCTTT. Its translation: CASSLSAGNTEAFF.

Details on this clonotype: This could be a read error, since a much larger clone is one nucleotide away. This rearrangement joins TRBV27 to TRBJ2-7; no firm D call. The CDR3 extends over 13 amino acids. Germline loops: CDR1 MNHEY, CDR2 SMNVEV (reference sequence). Deletions cut 8 bases from V and 2 bases from J, with 13 bases between. CDR3 loop: CASGNGLTYEQYF. The CDR3 DNA follows: TGTGCCAGCGGCAACGGGCTAACCTACGAGCAGTACTTC.

The CDR3 region has the DNA TGTGCCTGGAGTGTGACGGGGGGGAGCACAGATACGCAGTATTTT. Amino acid sequence: CAWSVTGGSTDTQYF. This sequence joins TRBV30 and TRBJ2-3; 8 nucleotides align to TRBD2. The CDR3 extends over 15 amino acids. The V segment lost 0 bases and the J segment 0 bases; nucleotides outside the gene matches: 2. Germline CDR1 reads GTSNPN; CDR2 reads SVGIG (reference sequence).

The J gene is TRBJ2-3, the V gene TRBV7-8; D is possibly TRBD2 (5 bases). Germline V gives CDR1 SGHVS, CDR2 FQNEAQ. The V end lost 1 base, the J end lost 0 bases, and 8 bases lay between the germline ends. CDR3 length: 15 amino acids. In DNA, the CDR3 is TGTGCCAGCAGCTTAGTTGCGGGTAGCACAGATACGCAGTATTTT. Its protein is CASSLVAGSTDTQYF.

Sample share makes this clonotype medium-sized. At one end, the junction sequence differs from germline, possibly due to a read error. The chain has TRBV12-3 or TRBV12-4 and TRBJ2-7, with 7 nucleotides matching TRBD1. CDR3 length: 13 amino acids. The CDR3 is CASSLGGTYEQYF. In nucleotides, the CDR3 is TGTGCCAGCAGCTTAGGGGGCACCTACGAGCAGTACTTC.

V gene TRBV11-2 combines with J gene TRBJ2-1; D may match TRBD1 or TRBD2 (5 bases each). The V gene's germline CDR1 is SGHAT and CDR2 FQNNGV. The CDR3 has 14 amino acids. The V end lost 1 base, the J end lost 9 bases, and 13 bases lay between the germline ends. DNA of the CDR3: TGTGCCAGCAGCTTAGTGGGGGTTTCCAGTGAGCAGTTCTTC. Protein product: CASSLVGVSSEQFF.

The rearrangement uses TRBV7-9 and TRBJ2-6, with D unclear. The CDR3 is 12 amino acids. Per germline, CDR1 SEHNR and CDR2 FQNEAQ (reference sequence). Trimming cost V 5 bases and J 11 bases, with 10 bases left between them. CDR3 sequence reads: CASSPADDVLTF. CDR3 bases: TGTGCCAGCAGCCCCGCGGATGACGTCCTGACTTTC.

This clonotype was observed many times. One end of the junction does not line up with germline, which may come from a read error. This sequence joins TRBV24-1 and TRBJ2-3; D might be TRBD2 (5 bases). Germline assignment: CDR1 KGHDR and CDR2 SFDVKD. This CDR3 contains 13 residues. DNA of the CDR3: TGTGCCACCAGTGATTCTAGCATAGATACGCAGTATTTT. This translates into CATSDSSIDTQYF.